This T cell receptor beta chain was captured by sequencing in a study of shared clonotypes between healthy human individuals. Study results and caveats: Clonotype sharing among the donors was expected to vary with sequencing depth. Generation probabilities of non-shared clonotypes were lower (relative to those shared by all four donors).

When replicate PCRs were run on sorted subsets, they used approximately 210 ng DNA, about 30,000 T cell genomes. Clones were read by immunoSEQ multiplex PCR, and TCRdb kept only the in-frame ones, dropping some. The top ten hold roughly 1.2% of the sample, which has about 2 million clones, just under 95% seen once. The CDR3 is made up of 16 amino acids. Germline CDR1 SGHVS, CDR2 FNYEAQ. V shed 1 base and J shed 1 base, with 11 bases lying between them. CD45RO-negative, CCR7-positively selected cells formed the naive CD8 fraction, excluding terminally differentiated effector memory CD45RA+ cells. Turning to this clone: The antigen remains undetermined.

The sequenced sample was naive CD8+ T cells sorted from blood. This chain uses TRBV7-6 with TRBJ2-1; D is perhaps TRBD1 (6 bases). The TCR comes from a young man in good health. The CDR3 nucleotides read TGTGCCAGCAGCTTAGGACAGGCATTATCCTACAATGAGCAGTTCTTC. Amino acids: CASSLGQALSYNEQFF. The entire variable domain, with the rest obtained from reference TRBV7-6 and TRBJ2-1, is as follows: GAGVSQSPRYKVTKRGQDVALRCDPISGHVSLYWYRQALGQGPEFLTYFNYEAQQDKSGLPNDRFSAERPEGSISTLTIQRTEQRDSAMYRCASSLGQALSYNEQFFGPGTRLTVL.